One T cell receptor (beta chain) is described in this entry. Selected positively for CCR7 and CD45RO-negative, naive CD8 cells excluded terminally differentiated effector memory CD45RA+ cells. The record originates from a study of shared clonotypes between healthy human individuals. Clones were sequenced by immunoSEQ multiplex PCR, and TCRdb holds only the in-frame ones, with some missing. The sample lists approximately 590,000 clones; 95% were seen once. Trimming cost V 7 bases and J 4 bases; bases outside gene matches: 10. Per germline, CDR1 ENHRY and CDR2 SYGVKD. The CDR3 is made up of 14 amino acids.

Sequenced input: naive CD8+ T cells sorted from blood. The receptor comes from a woman aged 25-40 years in good health. The J gene is TRBJ2-7, the V gene TRBV10-3, with 7 bases lining up with TRBD2. The CDR3 DNA follows: TGTGCCATCACCCGGGGGGAGGGCCAATACGAGCAGTACTTC. It specifies CAITRGEGQYEQYF.